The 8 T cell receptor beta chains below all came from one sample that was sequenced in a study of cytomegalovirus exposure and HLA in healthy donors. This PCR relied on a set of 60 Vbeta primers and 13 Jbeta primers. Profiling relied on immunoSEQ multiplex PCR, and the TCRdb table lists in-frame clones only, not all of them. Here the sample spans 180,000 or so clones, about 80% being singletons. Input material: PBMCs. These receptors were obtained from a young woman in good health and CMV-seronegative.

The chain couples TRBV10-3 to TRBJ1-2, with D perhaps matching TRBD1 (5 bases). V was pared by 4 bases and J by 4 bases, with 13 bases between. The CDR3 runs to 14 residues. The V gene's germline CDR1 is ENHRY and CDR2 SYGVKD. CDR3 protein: CAISGQGSTYGYTF. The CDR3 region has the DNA TGTGCCATCAGTGGCCAGGGAAGTACCTATGGCTACACCTTC.

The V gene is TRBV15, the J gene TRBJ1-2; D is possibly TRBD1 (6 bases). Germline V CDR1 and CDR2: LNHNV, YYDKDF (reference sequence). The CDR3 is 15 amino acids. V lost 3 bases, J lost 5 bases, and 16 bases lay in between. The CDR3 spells CATSRSRTGIYGYTF. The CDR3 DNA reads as TGTGCCACCAGCAGGAGCCGCACAGGGATTTATGGCTACACCTTC.

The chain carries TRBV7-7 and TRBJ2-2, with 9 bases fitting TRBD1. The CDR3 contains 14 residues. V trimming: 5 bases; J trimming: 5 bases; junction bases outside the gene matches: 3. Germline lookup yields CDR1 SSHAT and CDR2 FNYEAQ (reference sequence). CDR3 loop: CASSRDRDTGELFF. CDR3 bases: TGTGCCAGCAGCCGGGACAGGGATACCGGGGAGCTGTTTTTT.

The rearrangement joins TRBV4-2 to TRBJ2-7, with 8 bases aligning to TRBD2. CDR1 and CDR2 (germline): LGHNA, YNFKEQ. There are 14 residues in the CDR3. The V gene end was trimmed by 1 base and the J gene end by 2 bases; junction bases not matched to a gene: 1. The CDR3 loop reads CASSQGRGAYEQYF. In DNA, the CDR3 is TGTGCCAGCAGCCAAGGGCGGGGGGCCTACGAGCAGTACTTC.

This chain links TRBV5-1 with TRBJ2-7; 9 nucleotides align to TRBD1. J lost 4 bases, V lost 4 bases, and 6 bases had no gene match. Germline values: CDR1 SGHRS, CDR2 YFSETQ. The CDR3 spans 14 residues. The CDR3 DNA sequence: TGCGCCAGCAGCCTGACCGGGACAGGGTACGAGCAGTACTTC. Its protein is CASSLTGTGYEQYF. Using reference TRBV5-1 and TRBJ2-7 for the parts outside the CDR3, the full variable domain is KAGVTQTPRYLIKTRGQQVTLSCSPISGHRSVSWYQQTPGQGLQFLFEYFSETQRNKGNFPGRFSGRQFSNSRSEMNVSTLELGDSALYLCASSLTGTGYEQYFGPGTRLTVT.

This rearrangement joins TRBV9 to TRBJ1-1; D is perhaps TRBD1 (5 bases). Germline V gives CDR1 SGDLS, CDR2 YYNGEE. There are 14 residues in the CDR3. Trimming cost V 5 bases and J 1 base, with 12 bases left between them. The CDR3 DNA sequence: TGTGCCAGCAGTCGATCCGGGGGGAACACTGAAGCTTTCTTT. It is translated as CASSRSGGNTEAFF.

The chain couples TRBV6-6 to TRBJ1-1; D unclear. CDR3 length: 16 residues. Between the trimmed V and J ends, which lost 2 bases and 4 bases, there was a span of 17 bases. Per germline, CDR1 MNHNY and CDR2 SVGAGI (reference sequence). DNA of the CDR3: TGTGCCAGCAGTTACGTACGAGGAACTCCACGCACTGAAGCTTTCTTT. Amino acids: CASSYVRGTPRTEAFF.

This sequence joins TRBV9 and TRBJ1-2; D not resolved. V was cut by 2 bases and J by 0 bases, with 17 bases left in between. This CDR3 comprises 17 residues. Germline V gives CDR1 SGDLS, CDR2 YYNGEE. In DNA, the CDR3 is TGTGCCAGCAGCGTGGGCATTGGCTTCCTTTCTAACTATGGCTACACCTTC. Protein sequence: CASSVGIGFLSNYGYTF.